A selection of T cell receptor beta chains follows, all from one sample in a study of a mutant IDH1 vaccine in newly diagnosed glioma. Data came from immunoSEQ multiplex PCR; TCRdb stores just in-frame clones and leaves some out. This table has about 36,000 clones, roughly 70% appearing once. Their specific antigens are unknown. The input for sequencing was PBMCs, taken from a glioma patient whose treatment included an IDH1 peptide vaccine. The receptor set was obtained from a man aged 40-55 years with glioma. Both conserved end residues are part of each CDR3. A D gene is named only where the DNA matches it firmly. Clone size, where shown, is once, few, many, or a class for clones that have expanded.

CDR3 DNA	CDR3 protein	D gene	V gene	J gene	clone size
TGTGCCAGCAGTTTCTCGAGGGGGCGAGTGGCTGAAGCTTTCTTT	CASSFSRGRVAEAFF	TRBD1	TRBV27	TRBJ1-1	once
TGTGCCAGCAGCTTAGCCCCCGGGGACGAGCAGTACTTC	CASSLAPGDEQYF	-	TRBV7-2	TRBJ2-7	-
TGTGCCAGTAGTATGGTAGGGGCGACGCAGGGCTACACCTTC	CASSMVGATQGYTF	-	TRBV19	TRBJ1-2	-
TGTGCCAGCAACCTGGACCCGGACCAGCCCCAGCATTTT	CASNLDPDQPQHF	-	TRBV5-5	TRBJ1-5	-
TGTGCCAGCAGCTTGGGCGTTACGATAGAGACCCAGTACTTC	CASSLGVTIETQYF	-	TRBV5-4	TRBJ2-5	-
TGCGCCAGCACCCAGAGGGCACCGGGAGAGACCCAGTACTTC	CASTQRAPGETQYF	-	TRBV10-2	TRBJ2-5	-
TGTGCCAGTACCACCTTTGGCGGGACGTTGGCAATTCTCTATGGCTACACCTTC	CASTTFGGTLAILYGYTF	-	TRBV19	TRBJ1-2	-
TGCGCCAGCAGCAAGGAACTAGCGGGTTACACCGGGGAGCTGTTTTTT	CASSKELAGYTGELFF	TRBD2	TRBV5-1	TRBJ2-2	-
TGTGCCAGTAGTATCACCCGTGCTAACTATGGCTACACCTTC	CASSITRANYGYTF	-	TRBV19	TRBJ1-2	once
TGTGCCAGCAGCATAAACAGGGGGATAGATGAAAAACTGTTTTTT	CASSINRGIDEKLFF	TRBD1	TRBV5-4	TRBJ1-4	few
TGCGCCAGCAGCCAGGGACAGGCGAATACGCAGTATTTT	CASSQGQANTQYF	TRBD1	TRBV4-3	TRBJ2-3	-
TGCGCCAGCAGCCAAGAGGACAGGTTGGTCACTGAAGCTTTCTTT	CASSQEDRLVTEAFF	TRBD1	TRBV4-1	TRBJ1-1	few
TGTGCCAGCAGAGGGACTAGCGGGAGGTGGGGGGCCAACGTCCTGACTTTC	CASRGTSGRWGANVLTF	TRBD2	TRBV2	TRBJ2-6	-
TGTGCCATCAGTGGGGGACCGACCACCGGGGAGCTGTTTTTT	CAISGGPTTGELFF	-	TRBV10-3	TRBJ2-2	-
TGTGCCAGCGTACTGAGGGCTTTGAACACTGAAGCTTTCTTT	CASVLRALNTEAFF	-	TRBV28	TRBJ1-1	-
TGTGCCAGCAGCGTAGTGGGGACTAGCGCGACAGATACGCAGTATTTT	CASSVVGTSATDTQYF	TRBD2	TRBV9	TRBJ2-3	-
TGTGCCAGCTCACCCGTAGCGGGAGGCCATTACAATGAGCAGTTCTTC	CASSPVAGGHYNEQFF	TRBD2	TRBV18	TRBJ2-1	-
TGTGCCATCAGTGACTTCAGGGGGGCTCTCGGAAACACCATATATTTT	CAISDFRGALGNTIYF	TRBD1	TRBV10-3	TRBJ1-3	once
TGTGCCAGCAGTTTCATGACCGCAAGCGGAGGAGCCAACGTCCTGACTTTC	CASSFMTASGGANVLTF	-	TRBV5-6	TRBJ2-6	few
TGTGCCAGCAGTGGGGGGGTCGGTGACACTGAAGCTTTCTTT	CASSGGVGDTEAFF	-	TRBV7-8	TRBJ1-1	-
TGTGCCTGGAGTCGAGGGGCAGCTAGTAATAATGAAAAACTGTTTTTT	CAWSRGAASNNEKLFF	-	TRBV30	TRBJ1-4	-
TGTGCCAGCAGTGCCAGAGGGATTTATATGCATGGCTACACCTTC	CASSARGIYMHGYTF	-	TRBV2	TRBJ1-2	-
TGTGCCAGCAGTGTAGGGAATCAGCCCCAGCATTTT	CASSVGNQPQHF	-	TRBV6-1	TRBJ1-5	-
TGTGCCAGCAGCTCCGGGCCAACCTACGAGCAGTACTTC	CASSSGPTYEQYF	-	TRBV11-2	TRBJ2-7	-
TGTGCCAGCAGCTTAGCTAGCGGAGGCCGGGAGGAGCAGTTCTTC	CASSLASGGREEQFF	-	TRBV7-7	TRBJ2-1	once
TGTGCCAGCAGTTACATGTTTGGTCAGCCCCAGCATTTT	CASSYMFGQPQHF	-	TRBV6-5	TRBJ1-5	-
TGTGCCAGCAGACCCCAGACTAGGGCCGGGGAGCTGTTTTTT	CASRPQTRAGELFF	-	TRBV13	TRBJ2-2	few
TGCGCCAGCAGCTTGGGAACGGAATCGGCCTACGAGCAGTACTTC	CASSLGTESAYEQYF	-	TRBV5-1	TRBJ2-7	once
TGTGCCAGCTCATTGGGGGAGGACACTGAAGCTTTCTTT	CASSLGEDTEAFF	-	TRBV18	TRBJ1-1	few
TGTGCCAGCAGCTTCCCGGGGGGTAATGGCTACACCTTC	CASSFPGGNGYTF	-	TRBV5-8	TRBJ1-2	-
TGTGCCAGCAGAATGTCTTGGACAGGGGAATCACCCCTCCACTTT	CASRMSWTGESPLHF	TRBD1	TRBV6-6	TRBJ1-6	-
TGCGCCAGCAGCCTACACAACGACTATGGCTACACCTTC	CASSLHNDYGYTF	-	TRBV10-1	TRBJ1-2	-
TGCAGCGTTTCCGGTTTTAACACTGAAGCTTTCTTT	CSVSGFNTEAFF	-	TRBV29-1	TRBJ1-1	-
TGTGCCAGCAGCCTTACCGGACAGTCAGGGACTGAAGCTTTCTTT	CASSLTGQSGTEAFF	-	TRBV7-9	TRBJ1-1	-
TGTGCCAGCAGAAGTAGCGGGAGTTCCCCCGGGGAGCTGTTTTTT	CASRSSGSSPGELFF	TRBD2	TRBV6-5	TRBJ2-2	-
TGTGCCAGCAGCTTAGGGACAGGAGGCTCTGGGGCCAACGTCCTGACTTTC	CASSLGTGGSGANVLTF	TRBD1	TRBV5-5	TRBJ2-6	-
TGTGCCAGCAGCTTAGGGAACCGGGACAGGGAGCAGTTCTTC	CASSLGNRDREQFF	TRBD1	TRBV11-2	TRBJ2-1	-
TGTGCCAGCAGCCAAGCCACTTTAAAACGGGTCTACGAAACGGGCAATCAGCCCCAGCATTTT	CASSQATLKRVYETGNQPQHF	-	TRBV14	TRBJ1-5	-
TGTGCCAGTAGTATAGGAAACCCACCGGGCGCATACGAGCAGTACTTC	CASSIGNPPGAYEQYF	-	TRBV19	TRBJ2-7	-
TGTGCCAGCAGTTTCTCTCCCGGGACACTCTATGGCTACACCTTC	CASSFSPGTLYGYTF	-	TRBV27	TRBJ1-2	-
TGTGCCAGCAGCAGGGATACGGTTAACTATGGCTACACCTTC	CASSRDTVNYGYTF	-	TRBV7-9	TRBJ1-2	few
TGTGCCAGCAGCGGGAGTCGGGTGGGAGAGACCCAGTACTTC	CASSGSRVGETQYF	-	TRBV11-2	TRBJ2-5	-
TGTGCCAGCCGGTCCGGGACTAGCGTTTACAATGAGCAGTTCTTC	CASRSGTSVYNEQFF	TRBD2	TRBV2	TRBJ2-1	-
TGTGCCAGCAGTGGGGGAAGGGAGCAGTTCTTC	CASSGGREQFF	-	TRBV25-1	TRBJ2-1	-
TGTGCCAGTAGCCGATCTGGGAGGGCTGGGGCCAACGTCCTGACTTTC	CASSRSGRAGANVLTF	TRBD2	TRBV19	TRBJ2-6	few
TGTGCCAGCAGTAGCATAGCGGGAGGGTCCTACGAGCAGTACTTC	CASSSIAGGSYEQYF	TRBD2	TRBV6-5	TRBJ2-7	once
TGTGCCAGCGGGACAGGGCTCGTGAGCACTGAAGCTTTCTTT	CASGTGLVSTEAFF	TRBD1	TRBV6-6	TRBJ1-1	-
TGTGCCAGCAGTTCCCTGGACGGATATTCTCAGCCCCAGCATTTT	CASSSLDGYSQPQHF	-	TRBV2	TRBJ1-5	-
TGTGCCAGCAGCTTAGCAGGGGTCACAGATACGCAGTATTTT	CASSLAGVTDTQYF	-	TRBV11-3	TRBJ2-3	-
TGTGCCAGCAGCAAAAGTCCCGGGACACAAACCTACGAGCAGTACTTC	CASSKSPGTQTYEQYF	-	TRBV11-2	TRBJ2-7	-
TGTGCCAGCAGTCTAGTGACGAGTAACTGGTACGAGCAGTACTTC	CASSLVTSNWYEQYF	-	TRBV7-8	TRBJ2-7	-